Shown below are 29 T cell receptor beta chains from a single sample sequenced in a study of CD8 T cells in ankylosing spondylitis. TCRdb reprocessed the 5' RACE reads with MiXCR, giving one entry per CDR3 protein. The sample has roughly 100,000 distinct CDR3 sequences; about 8.6% are singletons. Sequencing was carried out using blood, either unsorted or a sorted T cell fraction (not recorded which). These receptors originate from a male donor with ankylosing spondylitis or in good health (not recorded which).

In its sample, this clonotype was seen many times. This rearrangement joins TRBV27 to TRBJ1-5, with TRBD1 matching over 7 bases. The CDR3 has 15 amino acids. V was pared by 2 bases and J by 7 bases, with 8 bases of the junction left unmatched. CDR1 is MNHEY, CDR2 SMNVEV, per germline (reference sequence). CDR3 bases: TGTGCCAGCAGTTTAAACGACAGGGTGCGGCAGCCCCAGCATTTT. Translation gives CASSLNDRVRQPQHF.

This clonotype was observed at least ten times. The V gene is TRBV9, the J gene TRBJ1-1; the D gene is possibly TRBD1 (5 bases). Trimming shortened V by 0 bases and J by 1 base, and 10 bases separated the two germline ends. Germline CDR1 SGDLS, CDR2 YYNGEE. The CDR3 spans 15 residues. The CDR3: CASSVGGTANTEAFF. The CDR3, as DNA: TGTGCCAGCAGCGTAGGGGGGACGGCGAACACTGAAGCTTTCTTT. Together with reference TRBV9 and TRBJ1-1, the CDR3 gives the full variable domain: DSGVTQTPKHLITATGQRVTLRCSPRSGDLSVYWYQQSLDQGLQFLIQYYNGEERAKGNILERFSAQQFPDLHSELNLSSLELGDSALYFCASSVGGTANTEAFFGQGTRLTVV.

This clonotype appeared many times. V usage is TRBV20-1 and J usage is TRBJ2-3; D remains unclear. V lost 5 bases, J lost 3 bases, and 18 bases lay in between. This CDR3 contains 15 residues. Germline loops: CDR1 DFQATT, CDR2 SNEGSKA (reference sequence). The CDR3 loop is CSAAPTHRATDTQYF. The CDR3 nucleotides are TGCAGTGCTGCCCCTACGCATAGGGCTACAGATACGCAGTATTTT.

This clonotype has just a few counts. The rearrangement uses TRBV6-1 and TRBJ1-2; perhaps TRBD1 as D (6 bases). CDR3 length: 13 amino acids. Trimming removed 8 bases at V and 4 bases at J, with 14 bases between. CDR1 MNHNS and CDR2 SASEGT come from the germline V gene. This chain's CDR3 is CASAYGQSYGYTF. CDR3 coding DNA: TGTGCCAGCGCGTATGGACAGTCCTATGGCTACACCTTC.

Concerning this clonotype itself: Given a much more abundant clone one base away, this may be a read error. The chain employs TRBV29-1 and TRBJ2-3; D call uncertain. Germline V gene data show CDR1 as SQVTM and CDR2 as ANQGSEA. Trimming left V 2 bases short and J 2 bases short, with 5 bases between. CDR3 size: 12 residues. The CDR3 is CSVEKDTDTQYF. CDR3 nucleotide sequence: TGCAGCGTTGAAAAGGACACAGATACGCAGTATTTT.

This clonotype has a count of ten or more. The chain carries TRBV29-1 and TRBJ1-3; D gene uncertain. Germline V CDR1 and CDR2: SQVTM, ANQGSEA. V was pared by 7 bases and J by 2 bases, with 15 bases between. The CDR3 extends over 14 amino acids. In nucleotides, the CDR3 is TGCAGCGCCCGTCTTGGGGTCCCTGGAAACACCATATATTTT. Amino acid sequence: CSARLGVPGNTIYF.

There are many counts of this clonotype. V usage is TRBV6-2 or TRBV6-3 and J usage is TRBJ1-5; 9 nucleotides align to TRBD1. This CDR3 is built from 16 residues. The trim removed 4 bases at V and 6 bases at J, leaving 10 bases unmatched. Germline V gene data show CDR1 as MNHEY and CDR2 as SVGEGT. CDR3 bases: TGTGCCAGCAGTTTGATGGAGACAGGGGGGGGTCAGCCCCAGCATTTT. It encodes CASSLMETGGGQPQHF.

Ten or more counts support this clonotype. The V and J genes are TRBV5-5 and TRBJ2-7; unclear D gene. The CDR3 runs 12 residues. The germline V gene encodes CDR1 SGHKS and CDR2 YYEKEE (reference sequence). Between the trimmed V and J ends, which lost 2 bases and 4 bases, there was a span of 7 bases. CDR3 nucleotide sequence: TGTGCCAGCAGCTTACGAGTTTACGAGCAGTACTTC. The encoded protein is CASSLRVYEQYF.

This clonotype was seen repeatedly, ten times or more. The V gene is TRBV5-7, the J gene TRBJ2-7; possible D gene TRBD2, 5 bases. TRBV5-7 is annotated as an ORF whose role is uncertain. CDR3 length: 15 residues. Trimming removed 7 bases at V and 0 bases at J, with 17 bases between. Written as DNA, the CDR3 is TGTGCCAGCGCCGGAGGACGGTTCAGCTCCTACGAGCAGTACTTC. Its protein is CASAGGRFSSYEQYF.

The rearrangement uses TRBV20-1 and TRBJ1-1; 7 nucleotides match TRBD1. This CDR3 comprises 18 residues. Germline CDR1 is DFQATT and CDR2 is SNEGSKA (reference sequence). CDR3 residues: CSSKGQAQGSLTNTEAFF. CDR3 nucleotides: TGCAGCTCTAAGGGCCAGGCACAGGGGTCCCTTACTAACACTGAAGCTTTCTTT.

This clonotype has a count of ten or more. The chain has TRBV12-3 or TRBV12-4 and TRBJ2-1; 10 bases fit TRBD2. V shed 6 bases, J shed 2 bases, and the junction held 4 bases outside the gene matches. This CDR3 region has 15 residues. The CDR3 DNA reads as TGTGCCAGCAGCCCTAGCGGGGGAACCTACAATGAGCAGTTCTTC. Its translation: CASSPSGGTYNEQFF.

This clonotype was observed a single time. The chain is built from TRBV27 and TRBJ2-3; D tentatively reads TRBD1 or TRBD2 (5 bases each). Germline CDR1 and CDR2: MNHEY and SMNVEV (reference sequence). V lost 0 bases to trimming and J lost 4 bases, with 11 bases between them. The CDR3 has 15 amino acids. CDR3 in amino acids: CASSLSTSGPDTQYF. The CDR3 DNA is TGTGCCAGCAGTTTATCGACGTCGGGGCCAGATACGCAGTATTTT.

In this sample, this clonotype turned up a few times. The CDR3 region has the DNA TGTGCCAGCAGCCAAGCGTCTCTGGCTGGGGCCAACGTCCTGACTTTC. Translated: CASSQASLAGANVLTF. The V and J genes are TRBV4-2 and TRBJ2-6; D gene uncertain. V was cut by 1 base and J by 2 bases, with 9 bases left in between. The CDR3 contains 16 residues. Germline V CDR1 and CDR2: LGHNA, YNFKEQ.

This clonotype occurred many times. J is TRBJ2-3 and V is TRBV5-1; 8 bases line up with TRBD1. The CDR3 is 15 amino acids. V was pared by 4 bases and J by 5 bases, with 9 bases of the junction left unmatched. Per the germline V gene, CDR1 is SGHRS and CDR2 is YFSETQ. The CDR3 sequence is CASSVTGQGIDTQYF. For the CDR3, the DNA is TGCGCCAGCAGCGTCACCGGACAGGGAATAGATACGCAGTATTTT.

This clonotype has at least ten counts. The rearrangement links TRBV7-2 to TRBJ1-2, with 9 bases matching TRBD1. Per germline, CDR1 SGHTA and CDR2 FQGNSA. V dropped 5 bases and J dropped 4; count of bases not matched to a gene: 5. The CDR3 has 14 residues. CDR3: CASSPGTGPYGYTF. The CDR3 bases are TGTGCCAGCAGCCCGGGGACAGGGCCCTATGGCTACACCTTC.

At least ten counts were recorded for this clonotype. The genes are TRBV29-1 and TRBJ2-1; 8 nucleotides line up with TRBD1. The CDR3 extends over 14 amino acids. Trimming removed 6 bases from V and 2 bases from J; junction bases left unmatched: 6. CDR1 SQVTM and CDR2 ANQGSEA come from the germline V gene. This CDR3 reads CSVAGGDTYNEQFF. The CDR3 nucleotides are TGCAGCGTAGCAGGGGGCGACACCTACAATGAGCAGTTCTTC.

This clonotype appeared many times. This chain joins TRBV3-1 and TRBJ1-1; possibly TRBD1 for D (5 bases). V was shortened by 0 bases and J by 2 bases, with 10 bases between the two germline ends. The CDR3 runs 15 residues. Germline V gives CDR1 LGHDT, CDR2 YNNKEL (reference sequence). CDR3 bases: TGTGCCAGCAGCCAAGATCATACAGGAAACACTGAAGCTTTCTTT. Residues: CASSQDHTGNTEAFF.

This clonotype was detected ten times or more. The chain couples TRBV3-1 to TRBJ2-5; D might be TRBD2 (6 bases). This CDR3 region has 15 residues. Germline lookup yields CDR1 LGHDT and CDR2 YNNKEL (reference sequence). The ends were cut back, 4 bases at V and 3 bases at J, with 15 bases in the middle. CDR3 in DNA: TGTGCCAGCAGCCGTCAGGCGGGGAGAGAAGAGACCCAGTACTTC. It is translated as CASSRQAGREETQYF.

This clonotype has a count of ten or more. This rearrangement joins TRBV5-4 to TRBJ2-4; 7 nucleotides match TRBD1. Trimming cost V 4 bases and J 1 base; bases outside gene matches: 5. The CDR3 is made up of 15 amino acids. Germline V CDR1 and CDR2: SGHNT, YYREEE (reference sequence). The CDR3 bases are TGTGCCAGCAGCCAACAGGGGTTCGCCAAAAACATTCAGTACTTC. Residues: CASSQQGFAKNIQYF.

This clonotype occurred many times. The genes are TRBV20-1 and TRBJ2-4; no clear D. V was trimmed by 4 bases and J by 8 bases, leaving 9 bases between them. The CDR3 length is 11 residues. The V gene's germline CDR1 is DFQATT and CDR2 SNEGSKA (reference sequence). The CDR3 loop is CSAIQKDIQYF. The CDR3 DNA reads as TGCAGTGCTATTCAAAAGGACATTCAGTACTTC.

This clonotype was counted many times. This rearrangement joins TRBV24-1 to TRBJ2-1; D is undetermined. Trimming took 4 bases from V and 9 from J, leaving 12 bases between them. CDR1 is KGHDR, CDR2 SFDVKD, per germline. The CDR3 consists of 13 residues. CDR3 region: CATSDHNTAEQFF. DNA of the CDR3: TGTGCCACCAGTGACCACAACACGGCTGAGCAGTTCTTC.

This clonotype has a count of ten or more. This chain joins TRBV5-1 and TRBJ1-5; TRBD1 aligns across 9 bases. CDR3 length: 15 residues. From germline, CDR1 is SGHRS and CDR2 YFSETQ. Germline trimming cut 3 bases from V and 6 bases from J; bases unmatched to any gene: 7. CDR3 protein: CASSYGTGLSQPQHF. The CDR3 DNA is TGCGCCAGCAGCTATGGGACAGGGTTAAGTCAGCCCCAGCATTTT.

This clonotype was detected a few times. The chain links TRBV7-2 to TRBJ2-2, with TRBD1 as a possible D gene (6 bases). The CDR3 is made up of 16 amino acids. V was pared by 5 bases and J by 6 bases, with 19 bases between. CDR1 SGHTA and CDR2 FQGNSA come from the germline V gene. The CDR3: CASSPLGTSPSGELFF. The CDR3 DNA sequence: TGTGCCAGCAGCCCCCTGGGGACAAGTCCGTCCGGGGAGCTGTTTTTT.

This clonotype was detected many times. The V call is TRBV7-2, the J call TRBJ2-3, with a weak D call TRBD2 (6 bases). Germline CDR1 SGHTA, CDR2 FQGNSA. Between the trimmed V and J ends, which lost 3 bases and 3 bases, there was a span of 13 bases. The CDR3 is made up of 15 amino acids. CDR3 sequence reads: CASSFMVGGTDTQYF. CDR3 DNA: TGTGCCAGCAGCTTTATGGTGGGAGGAACAGATACGCAGTATTTT.

This clonotype has a count of ten or more. V gene TRBV3-1 combines with J gene TRBJ2-1, with a possible D match to TRBD1 (6 bases). This CDR3 is 14 amino acids long. Trimming took off 6 bases at V and 1 base at J, with 10 bases between the two ends. Germline CDR1 and CDR2: LGHDT and YNNKEL (reference sequence). CDR3 sequence (DNA): TGTGCCAGCAGGAGGGACACATCCTACAATGAGCAGTTCTTC. Its translation: CASRRDTSYNEQFF.

CDR3 amino acids: CASSFRDYWDTQYF. The CDR3 DNA follows: TGTGCCAGCAGCTTCCGGGACTATTGGGATACGCAGTATTTT. The chain couples TRBV7-9 to TRBJ2-3; 7 bases align to TRBD2. The V gene end was trimmed by 3 bases and the J gene end by 6 bases; junction bases not matched to a gene: 6. CDR1 is SEHNR, CDR2 FQNEAQ, per germline (reference sequence). The CDR3 sequence is 14 residues long.

This clonotype turned up a few times. The chain uses TRBV9 and TRBJ2-7; D not resolved. The CDR3 has 13 residues. Germline-derived CDR1 and CDR2 are SGDLS and YYNGEE. V was clipped by 3 bases and J by 3 bases, with 10 bases between them. The DNA for the CDR3 is TGTGCCAGCAGCGCGCCAGGCGGCTACGAGCAGTACTTC. This codes for CASSAPGGYEQYF. Combining the CDR3 with reference TRBV9 and TRBJ2-7 gives the whole variable domain DSGVTQTPKHLITATGQRVTLRCSPRSGDLSVYWYQQSLDQGLQFLIQYYNGEERAKGNILERFSAQQFPDLHSELNLSSLELGDSALYFCASSAPGGYEQYFGPGTRLTVT.

This clonotype occurred many times. This chain uses TRBV5-1 with TRBJ2-5, with D maybe TRBD1 (6 bases). Trimming shortened V by 0 bases and J by 5 bases, and 17 bases separated the two germline ends. The length of the CDR3 is 16 residues. CDR1 and CDR2 (germline): SGHRS, YFSETQ. The CDR3 protein is CASSLAPGQPRETQYF. In DNA, the CDR3 is TGCGCCAGCAGCTTGGCCCCTGGACAGCCCCGGGAGACCCAGTACTTC.

As to this clonotype: A much larger clone differs by one base, so this may be a read error. V and J are TRBV19 and TRBJ1-2, with 9 bases that match TRBD1. CDR3 length: 15 amino acids. Per germline, CDR1 LNHDA and CDR2 SQIVND (reference sequence). CDR3 DNA sequence: TGTACCAGTAGTATCGGACAGGGGCAGGCCTATGGCTACACCTTC. Amino acid sequence: CTSSIGQGQAYGYTF.